The clone carrying this T cell receptor beta chain has at least ten counts. Its cognate antigen is unknown. Via MiXCR, TCRdb re-called the multiplex PCR reads, giving one row per CDR3 protein. The sample has 50,000 to 85,000 distinct CDR3 sequences; around two fifths are singletons. The sample originates from a study of breast tumors, draining lymph nodes, adjacent tissues. Broader study findings: Tumor T cell lymph node origin was a supported hypothesis, not proven. Luminal-like breast cancer showed significantly greater tumor-nontumor repertoire similarity than basal-like breast cancer did. Tumor TCR diversity was below lymph nodes but above nontumor tissue.

The CDR3 length is 15 residues. Trimming left V 0 bases short and J 3 bases short, with 11 bases between. The germline V gene has CDR1 SGHDT and CDR2 YYEEEE. The genes are TRBV5-6 and TRBJ2-3; weak D call: TRBD1 (5 bases). Sequenced material: breast tumor tissue. The TCR sequence derives from a female donor with breast cancer. Some clones in this sample may be carry-over from other donors' samples. CDR3 loop: CASSLALGATDTQYF. The CDR3 DNA sequence: TGTGCCAGCAGCTTGGCTCTTGGGGCAACAGATACGCAGTATTTT.